The following is a T cell receptor (beta chain) sequence with its context. The sample comes from a study of blood T cell repertoires in COVID-19. Method: immunoSEQ multiplex PCR; TCRdb's copy keeps in-frame clones and lacks some. The sample yields about 330,000 clones, over 70% seen once. The CDR3 consists of 16 residues. The germline V gene encodes CDR1 SEHNR and CDR2 FQNEAQ (reference sequence). Trimming stripped 4 bases from V and 4 bases from J, with 16 bases between. The receptor was isolated from a man aged 25 to 40 who had recovered from COVID-19. The rearrangement uses TRBV7-9 and TRBJ1-4; tentative D call: TRBD1 (6 bases). Sequencing input: PBMCs or T cells enriched from blood (not recorded which). This CDR3 reads CASSSPYRAHNEKLFF. The CDR3 nucleotides read TGTGCCAGCAGCTCACCCTACAGGGCCCATAATGAAAAACTGTTTTTT.